One sample yielded the 8 T cell receptor beta chains listed below, sequenced in a study of blood T cell repertoires in COVID-19. Some clones are missing from TCRdb's copy, which holds only in-frame ones; the method was immunoSEQ multiplex PCR. The sample shows some 300,000 clones, approximately 91% of them seen only once. The sequencing input was PBMCs or T cells enriched from blood (not recorded which). The receptors stem from a woman in her 30s who had been exposed to COVID-19.

This chain links TRBV29-1 with TRBJ2-7; 8 nucleotides line up with TRBD2. From germline, CDR1 is SQVTM and CDR2 ANQGSEA. V lost 2 bases to trimming and J lost 2 bases; unmatched junction nucleotides: 2. This CDR3 region has 13 residues. This CDR3 is CSVEMRGAYEQYF. CDR3 DNA: TGCAGCGTTGAAATGCGGGGGGCCTACGAGCAGTACTTC.

V usage is TRBV6-5 and J usage is TRBJ1-2, with D unresolved. CDR1 is MNHEY and CDR2 is SVGAGI in the germline V gene. Trimming stripped 2 bases from V and 4 bases from J, with 14 bases between. The CDR3 extends over 15 amino acids. The CDR3 region is CASSYTTGGGYGYTF. CDR3 nucleotides: TGTGCCAGCAGTTACACTACGGGAGGTGGCTATGGCTACACCTTC.

This clone was seen a few times. The V call is TRBV2, the J call TRBJ1-3; D gene ambiguous. The V and J ends lost 3 bases and 0 bases respectively, with 3 bases between them. The CDR3 loop spans 13 amino acids. Per germline, CDR1 SNHLY and CDR2 FYNNEI. CDR3: CASSDSSGNTIYF. The CDR3 DNA is TGTGCCAGCAGTGACAGCTCTGGAAACACCATATATTTT. Filled out from reference TRBV2 and TRBJ1-3, the complete variable domain reads EPEVTQTPSHQVTQMGQEVILRCVPISNHLYFYWYRQILGQKVEFLVSFYNNEISEKSEIFDDQFSVERPDGSNFTLKIRSTKLEDSAMYFCASSDSSGNTIYFGEGSWLTVV.

This rearrangement joins TRBV4-1 to TRBJ1-2, with TRBD1 identical over 7 bases. J was trimmed by 1 base and V by 3 bases; bases with no gene match: 2. Germline loops: CDR1 MGHRA, CDR2 YSYEKL. The CDR3 runs 14 residues. CDR3 bases: TGCGCCAGCAGCCAGACAGGGAGTAACTATGGCTACACCTTC. Translation gives CASSQTGSNYGYTF.

This chain uses TRBV5-1 with TRBJ2-5, with D maybe TRBD1 (5 bases). Trimming stripped 0 bases from V and 5 bases from J, with 14 bases between. Germline V gene data show CDR1 as SGHRS and CDR2 as YFSETQ. The CDR3 covers 15 residues. The CDR3 sequence: CASSLGQGDLETQYF. The CDR3 DNA follows: TGCGCCAGCAGCTTGGGCCAGGGTGATTTGGAGACCCAGTACTTC. Combining the CDR3 with reference TRBV5-1 and TRBJ2-5 gives the whole variable domain KAGVTQTPRYLIKTRGQQVTLSCSPISGHRSVSWYQQTPGQGLQFLFEYFSETQRNKGNFPGRFSGRQFSNSRSEMNVSTLELGDSALYLCASSLGQGDLETQYFGPGTRLLVL.

The chain joins TRBV7-2 to TRBJ2-7; 9 bases are shared with TRBD1. Germline V gene sequence: CDR1 SGHTA, CDR2 FQGNSA. V was clipped by 1 base and J by 8 bases; unmatched bases: 3. The CDR3 totals 13 residues. The DNA for the CDR3 is TGTGCCAGCAGCTTAGGACAGGGGGGAAAGCAGTACTTC. Protein product: CASSLGQGGKQYF.

J is TRBJ2-2 and V is TRBV5-6, with TRBD1 as a possible D gene (6 bases). Trimming took 3 bases from V and 6 from J, leaving 12 bases between them. The CDR3 has 14 residues. Looked up from germline, CDR1 is SGHDT and CDR2 is YYEEEE. The CDR3 region is CASSSGQLAGELFF. CDR3 coding DNA: TGTGCCAGCAGCTCAGGACAGTTGGCCGGGGAGCTGTTTTTT.

The chain has TRBV12-3 or TRBV12-4 and TRBJ1-1; D might be TRBD1 (5 bases). Trimming pared 3 bases from V and 5 bases from J, leaving 10 bases between. The CDR3 spans 13 residues. The CDR3 protein is CASSFAGRTEAFF. CDR3 DNA: TGTGCCAGCAGTTTCGCAGGGAGGACTGAAGCTTTCTTT.